This TCR beta chain was recorded in a study of a mutant IDH1 vaccine in newly diagnosed glioma. With regard to this clone: Its target is not known.

Data came from immunoSEQ multiplex PCR; TCRdb stores just in-frame clones and leaves some out. The table shows some 30,000 clones, with 90% occurring only once. Per the germline V gene, CDR1 is SGHTA and CDR2 is FQGNSA. Trimming took off 3 bases at V and 4 bases at J, with 6 bases between the two ends. The CDR3 length is 13 residues. Described time point: week 11, during vaccination. The content of each vaccine dose was 300 ug of mutant IDH1 20-mer peptide, and topical imiquimod accompanied it. The sample in question was PBMCs, obtained from a glioma patient whose treatment included an IDH1 peptide vaccine. The chain joins TRBV7-2 to TRBJ2-2; possible D gene TRBD1, 5 bases. This TCR was recovered from a man younger than 30 with glioma. This CDR3 is CASSLTVTGELFF. The CDR3, as DNA: TGTGCCAGCAGCTTGACAGTCACCGGGGAGCTGTTTTTT.